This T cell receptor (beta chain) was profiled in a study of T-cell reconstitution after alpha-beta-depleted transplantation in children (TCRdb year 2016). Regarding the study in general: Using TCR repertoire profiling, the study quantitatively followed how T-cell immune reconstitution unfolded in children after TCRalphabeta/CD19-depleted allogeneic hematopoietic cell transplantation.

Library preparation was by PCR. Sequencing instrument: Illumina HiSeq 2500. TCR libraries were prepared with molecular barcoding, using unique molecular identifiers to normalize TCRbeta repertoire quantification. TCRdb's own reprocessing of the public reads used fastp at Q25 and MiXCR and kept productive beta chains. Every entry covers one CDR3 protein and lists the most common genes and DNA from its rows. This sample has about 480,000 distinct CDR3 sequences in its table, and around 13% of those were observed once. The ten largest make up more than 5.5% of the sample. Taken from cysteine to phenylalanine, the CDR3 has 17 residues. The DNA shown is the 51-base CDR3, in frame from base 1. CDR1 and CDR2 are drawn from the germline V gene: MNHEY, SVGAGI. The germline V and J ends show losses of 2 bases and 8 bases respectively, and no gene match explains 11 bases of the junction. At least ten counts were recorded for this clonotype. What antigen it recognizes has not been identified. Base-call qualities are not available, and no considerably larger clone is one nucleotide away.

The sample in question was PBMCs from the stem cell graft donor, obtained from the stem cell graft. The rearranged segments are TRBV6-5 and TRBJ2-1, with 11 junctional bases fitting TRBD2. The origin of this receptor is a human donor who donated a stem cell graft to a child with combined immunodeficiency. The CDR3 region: CASSYRLAGLRGDEQFF. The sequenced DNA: TGTGCCAGCAGTTACAGACTAGCGGGACTTCGGGGGGATGAGCAGTTCTTC.